These T cell receptor beta chains were read from a single sample in a study of shared clonotypes between healthy human individuals. TCRdb's copy holds only in-frame clones and misses some; the assay was immunoSEQ multiplex PCR. The data contain millions of clones, 85% to 95% of them singletons. The sequencing input was naive CD4+ T cells sorted from blood. The receptors originated from a man in his late teens or twenties in good health. The CDR3 runs from the conserved cysteine through the conserved F or W.

v_call	j_call	cdr3_aa
TRBV6-5	TRBJ2-7	CASSYLDRSSYEQYF
TRBV7-8	TRBJ2-7	CASSLASYGFQRGGYEQYF
TRBV5-8	TRBJ2-5	CASRHLYFELAGAQETQYF
TRBV2	TRBJ2-1	CASSEQRDEQFF
TRBV28	TRBJ2-7	CASTRTGSSYEQYF
TRBV11-2	TRBJ1-1	CASSSHGLRGSHRNTEAFF
TRBV11-1	TRBJ2-7	CASSPTSGTGTGDSYEQYF
TRBV5-6	TRBJ2-5	CASSLVVTGRMGETQYF
TRBV10-3	TRBJ1-2	CAISAHGAIEDYGYTF
TRBV6-1	TRBJ1-5	CASDRGLGNQPQHF
TRBV6-5	TRBJ1-2	CASSYYRRPSYGYTF
TRBV9	TRBJ2-7	CASSVGVGGGEQYF
TRBV30	TRBJ1-5	CAWSVQGNQPQHF
TRBV7-7	TRBJ2-7	CASSLDRAGGFSSYEQYF
TRBV6-1	TRBJ1-6	CASRDRAGSPLHF
TRBV5-1	TRBJ1-6	CASSYTGYSPLHF
TRBV7-8	TRBJ1-3	CASSSIPGGLSGNTIYF
TRBV19	TRBJ1-1	CASSPQKLGAFF
TRBV19	TRBJ1-1	CAVHSPMNTEAFF
TRBV25-1	TRBJ2-7	CASTSEGGLYEQYF
TRBV7-2	TRBJ2-5	CASSSLVGQGAGQETQYF
TRBV7-6	TRBJ2-7	CASNLAQGTDQYEQYF
TRBV10-2	TRBJ2-3	CASSVAGGPDTQYF
TRBV30	TRBJ2-3	CAWSPLLDTQYF
TRBV2	TRBJ1-4	CASSDRLSNEKLFF
TRBV6-1	TRBJ1-4	CASSEALPGQITNEKLFF
TRBV10-2	TRBJ2-1	CASSTTSGRAPSSYNEQFF
TRBV6-1	TRBJ1-2	CASSEEGANYGYTF
TRBV30	TRBJ1-4	CAWSGGSNEKLFF
TRBV7-6	TRBJ2-3	CASSFLPEDTQYF
TRBV7-2	TRBJ2-7	CASSPRLAGAYEQYF
TRBV6-5	TRBJ2-7	CASSYNAYNAPYEQYF
TRBV10-3	TRBJ2-4	CAISGDRNIQYF
TRBV2	TRBJ1-2	CASRGGPQDGYTF
TRBV6-6	TRBJ1-2	CASSYLSLGDYGYTF
TRBV11-3	TRBJ2-7	CASSRRGADEQYF
TRBV28	TRBJ1-6	CASRTGYSPLHF
TRBV6-1	TRBJ1-2	CASVSGGDYGYTF
TRBV5-1	TRBJ1-1	CASSLEGTGAGEAFF